The 9 T cell receptor beta chains reported below all come from one sample, sequenced in a study of blood T cell repertoires in COVID-19. Only in-frame clones appear in the TCRdb table, and some are missing; sequencing was by immunoSEQ multiplex PCR. The table has a few hundred thousand clones, 85% to 90% seen once. The sequencing sample was made of PBMCs or T cells enriched from blood (not recorded which). The receptor source for this set is a young man who had recovered from COVID-19.

This chain links TRBV14 with TRBJ1-6; 8 bases agree with TRBD1. This CDR3 is 15 amino acids long. CDR1 is SGHDN, CDR2 FVKESK, per germline. J was trimmed by 4 bases and V by 5 bases; bases with no gene match: 4. For the CDR3, the DNA is TGTGCCAGCAGCACGAGGACAGGGTATAATTCACCCCTCCACTTT. This codes for CASSTRTGYNSPLHF.

The CDR3 nucleotides read TGTGCCAGCAGCTTAGGACAGGGGGCGAACTATGGCTACACCTTC. The encoded protein is CASSLGQGANYGYTF. V gene TRBV7-8 combines with J gene TRBJ1-2; TRBD1 matches 10 bases. Germline V lookup: CDR1 SGHVS, CDR2 FQNEAQ. The CDR3 runs 15 residues. The ends lost 1 base at V and 2 bases at J; junction bases unmatched: 1. Using reference TRBV7-8 and TRBJ1-2 for the parts outside the CDR3, the full variable domain is GAGVSQSPRYKVAKRGQDVALRCDPISGHVSLFWYQQALGQGPEFLTYFQNEAQLDKSGLPSDRFFAERPEGSVSTLKIQRTQQEDSAVYLCASSLGQGANYGYTFGSGTRLTVV.

The J gene is TRBJ1-6, the V gene TRBV7-2; tentatively, D is TRBD1 (6 bases). Germline loops: CDR1 SGHTA, CDR2 FQGNSA. Trimming removed 1 base at V and 7 bases at J, with 11 bases between. This CDR3 has 15 amino acids. CDR3 protein: CASSLVAGENSPLHF. CDR3 nucleotide sequence: TGTGCCAGCAGCTTAGTAGCAGGGGAGAATTCACCCCTCCACTTT.

CDR3: CASRPRGQIVRGYTF. The CDR3 nucleotides read TGTGCCAGCAGGCCCAGGGGGCAGATAGTTAGGGGCTACACCTTC. V usage is TRBV28 and J usage is TRBJ1-2, with TRBD1 matching 8 bases. Losses at the gene ends were 6 bases for V and 8 bases for J; bases not matched to a gene: 14. CDR1 is MDHEN, CDR2 SYDVKM, per germline. The CDR3 length is 15 residues.

The rearrangement links TRBV5-1 to TRBJ2-7, with D maybe TRBD2 (7 bases). Deletions cut 7 bases from V and 1 base from J, with 15 bases between. CDR3 size: 14 residues. From germline, CDR1 is SGHRS and CDR2 YFSETQ. This chain's CDR3 is CASWSGGPSYEQYF. In nucleotides, the CDR3 is TGCGCCAGCTGGTCCGGGGGGCCTTCCTACGAGCAGTACTTC.

The gene calls are TRBV27 and TRBJ2-7; tentatively, D is TRBD1 (5 bases). CDR1 and CDR2 from the germline V gene are MNHEY and SMNVEV (reference sequence). With 1 base removed from V and 5 bases from J, the gap between germline ends came to 9 bases. The CDR3 length is 13 residues. The CDR3 loop reads CASSLWWGHEQYF. For the CDR3, the DNA is TGTGCCAGCAGTTTATGGTGGGGCCACGAGCAGTACTTC.

The rearrangement joins TRBV28 to TRBJ2-1; 7 nucleotides align to TRBD2. The germline V gene encodes CDR1 MDHEN and CDR2 SYDVKM. The trim removed 3 bases at V and 8 bases at J, leaving 10 bases unmatched. This CDR3 is built from 15 residues. CDR3 sequence reads: CASSLYASGNYEQFF. Written as DNA, the CDR3 is TGTGCCAGCAGTTTGTACGCTAGCGGTAATTATGAGCAGTTCTTC.

The table lists this clone with a count of one. The chain couples TRBV27 to TRBJ1-2, with a weak D call TRBD1 (5 bases). Trimming stripped 3 bases from V and 2 bases from J, with 10 bases between. The CDR3 is 14 residues long. CDR1 MNHEY and CDR2 SMNVEV come from the germline V gene (reference sequence). The chain's CDR3 is CASSLKGWNYGYTF. In nucleotides, the CDR3 is TGTGCCAGCAGTTTGAAGGGGTGGAACTATGGCTACACCTTC.

This chain joins TRBV11-1 and TRBJ2-3; TRBD1 aligns across 10 bases. The CDR3 contains 15 residues. Trimming at V came to 4 bases and at J to 2 bases, leaving 3 bases not matched to a gene. The V gene's germline CDR1 is SGHAT and CDR2 FQDESV (reference sequence). This chain's CDR3 is CASSSGQGHTDTQYF. The CDR3, as DNA: TGTGCCAGCAGCTCGGGACAGGGGCACACAGATACGCAGTATTTT.